This record looks at one T cell receptor beta chain sequence and its context. What antigen it recognizes has not been identified. Base-call qualities are not available, and no considerably larger clone is one nucleotide away. This record comes from a study of cytomegalovirus exposure and HLA in healthy donors (dated by TCRdb to about 2017). Study-level background: According to an earlier analysis of 587 of the donors, about 179 million T cells yielded roughly 110 million unique TCR beta sequences and less than 300 Gb of sequence data. The aim of the study was to test whether cataloging public T cell receptors could identify signatures of past pathogen exposure. Along with the approximately 700-subject first cohort, a separate validation cohort of over a hundred different subjects was used. Donor age, sex, ethnicity and CMV serostatus were collected together with the repertoire data. High-throughput TCR immunosequencing, statistical association of individual TCRs with disease status, and machine learning were combined to predict cytomegalovirus infection status. The later analysis used no new phenotypic data to find candidate immune exposures, relying instead on TCR beta sequences and their occurrence across donors. A later genetic analysis took genome-wide SNP genotypes for 398 of the 666 donors and used that subset as a discovery cohort. Roughly five DR-DQ haplotypes were handled as single units for association and clustering, since linkage in the cohort was strong. Across 398 genotyped donors of the cohort, an average of roughly 250,000 unique TCR beta nucleotide sequences per donor were sequenced, and approximately 17% of those sequences were non-productive. Of the 350 to 400 genotyped donors, 65% to 90% fell in the genetic ancestry cluster associated with self-reported Caucasian donors. The study profiled the T cell repertoires of fewer than 850 subjects by immunosequencing and related them to cytomegalovirus serostatus. In an earlier analysis of roughly 600 of the donors, high-throughput TCR beta sequencing was used to judge whether each TCR beta V gene segment behaved as functional or pseudogenic. HLA typing included class I and class II loci at four-digit resolution. Roughly 300 gigabases of sequencing data and 91 million or so unique TCR sequences made up an early release that covered over 550 HLA-typed donors. Typing coverage differed by locus: A, B, C, DRB1 and DQB1 were typed in about 620-640 donors, DQA1 in 500 to 550, DPA1 in 600 to 610, and DPB1 in roughly 450. All discovery cohort repertoires had been generated on a single sequencing platform. A later analysis re-examined previously published TCR beta repertoires from more than 550 donors and added high-resolution HLA genotyping to investigate patterns of TCR occurrence.

The cohort consisted of 600 to 700 healthy bone marrow donors. At the time of sampling, all cohort members were nominally healthy, though unrecorded immune exposures were likely present. The donor tested CMV seropositive, placing the donor among the 250 to 350 seropositive members of the cohort. Every donor gave a peripheral blood sample, and the peripheral blood mononuclear cells from that sample were used for TCR beta sequencing. The Qiagen DNeasy Blood Extraction Kit was used to extract genomic DNA from the blood cell samples. On the study overall, not on this receptor specifically: The study listed 150 to 200 TCR beta chains as associated with cytomegalovirus. A further reported finding was that TCR beta sequences accurately predicted the HLA-A and HLA-B alleles for most subjects in the first cohort. The 87-base-pair reads could not distinguish some IMGT-functional V segments, including TRBV6-2 and TRBV6-3, so those segments were excluded. According to a later analysis, most CMV-associated TCR beta chains appeared to be HLA-restricted, and the HLA associations seemed to be driven largely by CMV exposure. The earlier analysis of about 600 of the donors excluded over 15 rarely observed V segments, including chromosome 9 orphons, because counts were too low. For the cohort, immune exposure information was limited to CMV serostatus. The authors suggested that the approach could potentially be extended to other disease states and immunological phenotypes. Across donors, most TCR sequences were observed very rarely, whereas some public TCRs were present in many individuals. Specific HLA alleles were associated with 15,000 to 20,000 TCR beta sequences at a false discovery rate of 0.05 in a later analysis. Compared with the approximately 710-donor mean, donors in an Asian-associated ancestry cluster had fewer N-insertions in productive TCRs, according to a later genetic analysis. In a later analysis, TCR association rates were found to vary across HLA loci, with the most associated TCRs seen for DRB1 alleles and the fewest for HLA-C alleles. Linkage disequilibrium might explain the correlated functional status among segregating V segments, but an unknown experimental factor could not be excluded. Assigning TCR associations to individual alleles was difficult when HLA alleles, especially DR and DQ, strongly co-occurred. A later genetic analysis associated a missense DCLRE1C variant with V-gene and J-gene trimming of TCR beta chains, and an independent cohort replicated the association. Three of the identified cytomegalovirus-associated TCR beta chains were confirmed in vitro to be specific for cytomegalovirus antigens. Because HLA typing was unavailable for some donors at each locus, only the typed subset was used in association tests. A later analysis found that HLA-associated TCR beta chains were more clonally expanded and had lower generation probabilities than equally common non-associated chains. In this cohort, only TCR beta chains were sequenced, and detectable features were limited by the absence of alpha or paired-chain data. In both the original and validation cohorts, the classifier was reported to diagnose cytomegalovirus status with high specificity and sensitivity. In a later analysis, several top co-occurrence clusters were reported to appear linked to parvovirus B19, influenza, CMV and Epstein-Barr virus. The presence/absence analyses assumed that sequencing depth was roughly uniform across donors, and that assumption may not be true. In an earlier analysis of fewer than 750 of the donors, most TCR beta V segments were observed in productive rearrangements about 87% or about 30% of the time, broadly matching IMGT annotations. A cluster of highly shared sequence variants was judged likely to be a technical artifact of the sequencing pipeline.

Cut back by 6 bases and 6 bases, the V and J ends lie 27 bases apart. The CDR3 contains 18 residues, cysteine and phenylalanine counted. The kept DNA is CDR3 alone, 54 bases in frame from the first base. CDR1 and CDR2, looked up from the germline V gene (reference sequence), are LNHDA and SQIVND. Library creation used the immunoSEQ multiplex PCR assay. The multiplex PCR relied on a mix of 60 forward primers for TCR Vbeta segments and 13 reverse primers for TCR Jbeta segments. A multiplex PCR assay on genomic DNA amplified the CDR3 region of rearranged TCR beta genes. The Illumina HiSeq System was used to sequence the amplified TCR beta libraries as 87-base-pair reads. As for the authors' bioinformatics: A later analysis counted some 80 million unique TCR beta chains across the 666 repertoires, and around 9.9 million of these chains were shared by at least two donors. To remove PCR and sequencing errors, raw reads were error-corrected and collapsed into unique sequences using a nearest-neighbor algorithm that merged closely related sequences. Alignment of CDR3 sequences to IMGT reference sequences was used to assign V, D and J gene segments. Each retained sequence needed at least a six-nucleotide match to both a V gene segment and a J gene segment. Rearrangements were classified as productive when the CDR3 lacked stop codons and remained in frame with V and J, and all other rearrangements were classified as non-productive. CDR3 was defined according to IMGT convention as the region running from the second conserved V-encoded cysteine to the conserved J-encoded phenylalanine. The earlier analysis of more than 450 of the donors excluded sequences that lacked an unambiguous match to a single V gene segment. An earlier analysis of several hundred of the donors called V segments functional above 56.7% productive rearrangements and segregating when the between-donor standard deviation exceeded 5%. A statistical classification framework was developed to diagnose cytomegalovirus status using the catalog of TCR beta chain sequences. A later analysis assigned V and J genes by comparing TCR nucleotide sequences with IMGT/GENE-DB human TR gene sequences. In a later analysis, CDR3 sequences and most-parsimonious VDJ recombination scenarios were assigned using the TCRdist pipeline. In a later analysis, each TCR beta chain was defined by its CDR3 amino acid sequence together with its V-gene family, and reads lacking a unique V-gene family were excluded. As a way to deal with suspected cross-contamination and a sequencing artifact, a later analysis dropped 450 to 700 nucleotide sequences that were highly shared and had low generation probability. A later analysis calculated a clonal expansion index for each public chain from normalized within-repertoire ranks of inferred template counts. A later analysis computed generation probabilities with a VDJ recombination model fitted to out-of-frame rearrangements, and checked the results against IGoR. In a later analysis, hypergeometric tests were used to score TCR-TCR, TCR-HLA and TCR-CMV co-occurrence, with a repertoire-size bias correction applied to TCR pairs. To estimate false discovery rates, a later analysis permuted the HLA or CMV assignments 20 times. In a later analysis, co-occurring TCRs were grouped using DBSCAN, with TCRdist sequence similarity added in when clustering inside HLA-allele-positive subsets. Co-occurrence clustering excluded repertoires with fewer than 30,000 or more than 120,000 public chains, plus five with anomalous nucleotide sharing. Not all clones reach the TCRdb copy of this immuneACCESS table, which keeps in-frame sequences only. Checked studies attribute under half of the gap to unresolved V genes and leave the rest unexplained. Clone size and the V and J calls come from that table; the DNA yielded D and trimming. A total of about 120,000 clones appear in this sample, 55% to 65% of them only once. The ten largest clones add up to roughly 9% of the sample.

The clonotype comes from a woman aged 40 to 49 in good health and CMV-seropositive. Recombination joined TRBV19 with TRBJ2-1, with a tentative D gene TRBD2 over 7 matching bases. The sample was PBMCs. The CDR3 reads as follows: CASSVRGAGVDTGNEQFF. The DNA sequence reads TGTGCCAGTAGCGTAAGGGGGGCGGGAGTCGATACAGGCAATGAGCAGTTCTTC.